This TCR beta chain was profiled in a study of shared clonotypes between healthy human individuals. Study-level background: Three plates each covered CD4 naive and memory; CD8 naive two, CD8 memory one.

With respect to this clone: Its antigen remains unknown. Other DNA sequences in the sample encode the same CDR3.

This CDR3 region has 11 residues. The V gene lost 2 bases and the J gene lost 7 bases, with 3 bases spanning the gap. Germline-derived CDR1 and CDR2 are MNHNS and SASEGT. CD8 cells regarded as naive lacked CD45RO, were positively chosen for CCR7, and omitted terminally differentiated effector memory CD45RA+ cells. Regarding the study as a whole: The researchers took only blood, and tissue repertoires probably look different. An anticipated effect of sequencing depth on clonotype sharing among donors was recognized. There were few donors, and this limited the genetic and exposure-history diversity represented.

This table comes from immunoSEQ multiplex PCR, and its TCRdb copy is limited to in-frame clones, with some not included. Of around 2,100,000 clones listed, approximately 94% were seen once; the top ten hold 0.9% to 1.5%. This chain joins TRBV6-1 and TRBJ1-5; D gene uncertain. The receptor's source is a man younger than 35 in good health. Specimen: naive CD8+ T cells sorted from blood. The CDR3 DNA reads as TGTGCCAGCAGTGAAAGCCAGCCCCAGCATTTT. It yields the protein CASSESQPQHF.